This T cell receptor (beta chain) was profiled in a study of human thymus T cells. Study findings and constraints: Use of V and J genes seemed skewed within the thymic and blood repertoires. Related work showed strongly overlapping thymic repertoires across unrelated individuals.

Surgeons resected thymus tissue during corrective heart surgery. Samples came from healthy Finnish infants during open corrective cardiac surgery. Sequenced by immunoSEQ multiplex PCR; TCRdb stores in-frame clones only, minus some. Of tens of thousands of clones listed, roughly 95% are singletons. The CDR3 length is 14 residues. Deletions cut 5 bases from V and 5 bases from J, with 12 bases between. CDR1 and CDR2 from the germline V gene are SGHTA and FQGNSA. Concerning this clone: Its antigen is unknown.

The sequenced sample was thymus tissue. This clonotype was sampled from a girl less than two years old with a congenital heart defect but otherwise immunologically healthy. V and J are TRBV7-2 and TRBJ2-2; D is possibly TRBD2 (6 bases). The CDR3 nucleotides read TGTGCCAGCAGCACACGGGCGGGGACCGGGGAGCTGTTTTTT. Protein: CASSTRAGTGELFF.